This TCR beta chain was sequenced during a study of Tregs in tolerant kidney transplant recipients. Study-wide results and limits: Biological reproducibility was not directly addressed, but technical replication error appeared minimal.

Trimming took 7 bases from V and 0 from J, leaving 10 bases between them. Germline assignment: CDR1 SNHLY and CDR2 FYNNEI. The CDR3 loop spans 14 amino acids. The repertoire was sequenced with immunoSEQ multiplex PCR; TCRdb's copy has only in-frame clones and lacks some. The profile shows roughly 69,000 clones, around 98% of them singletons. Thawed PBMCs were rested overnight at 37°C with approximately 200 IU/ml IL-2 before regulatory T cell sorting. On this clone: Antigen: not known.

This chain uses TRBV2 with TRBJ1-3; the D is unclear. Sequences were derived from Tregs from blood, sampled before the transplant. This clonotype was obtained from a human donor who received a combined kidney and bone marrow transplant. The CDR3 spells CASTELFSGNTIYF. The DNA for the CDR3 is TGTGCCAGCACTGAGTTATTCTCTGGAAACACCATATATTTT.